The entry below gives a single TCR beta chain sequence along with its context. The antigen remains unidentified. Generated by immunoSEQ multiplex PCR, the TCRdb table keeps only in-frame clones and is missing some. The repertoire holds about 38,000 clones, with over 80% as singletons. The V and J ends lost 1 base and 8 bases, in that order; junction bases with no gene match: 4. Germline V gene data show CDR1 as MGHRA and CDR2 as YSYEKL. CDR3 length: 13 amino acids. This specimen comes from a study of graft-versus-host responses after intestinal transplantation. Across the study: Once they had received anti-thymocyte globulin induction, all recipients took tacrolimus and steroids for two to three years. Study conclusions and caveats: Individuals carrying graft-donor T cell macrochimerism showed high graft-versus-host to host-versus-graft clonal ratios in allografts.

The chain employs TRBV4-1 and TRBJ1-2; 7 bases align to TRBD1. The starting material was PBMCs, obtained about 160 weeks after transplant. The TCR originated in a human patient who received an intestinal transplant, so some T cells may come from the graft donor. The chain's CDR3 is CASSQGQGFGYTF. CDR3 nucleotides: TGCGCCAGCAGCCAAGGACAGGGCTTCGGCTACACCTTC.